This T cell receptor beta chain was found in a study of shared clonotypes between healthy human individuals. Study summary: Used for every donor were three CD4 naive, three CD4 memory, two CD8 naive and one CD8 memory plate.

Findings and limits, study-wide: Sequencing depth was a factor that was expected to affect clonotype sharing among donors. Naive CD4 clonotype sharing across four donors was 4% to 5.5%.

Genomic DNA belonging to each subset was distributed in equal measure over several immunoSEQ plates. Generated by immunoSEQ multiplex PCR, the TCRdb table keeps only in-frame clones and is missing some. The sample has some 1 million clones, 70% to 80% seen once; the top ten hold about 1.5%. Notes on this clone: Its antigen is unidentified.

Trimming removed 4 bases from V and 3 bases from J; junction bases left unmatched: 3. CDR3 length: 16 amino acids. Germline lookup yields CDR1 LGHNA and CDR2 YNFKEQ. This chain links TRBV4-2 with TRBJ2-1; 13 bases fit TRBD2. The sequencing input was memory CD4+ T cells sorted from blood. Documented subset: CD45RA-negative fraction. This sequence was found in a man aged 18 to 29 in good health. CDR3 in amino acids: CASSPRTSGSYNEQFF. As DNA, the CDR3 is TGTGCCAGCAGCCCCCGGACTAGCGGGAGCTACAATGAGCAGTTCTTC.